This T cell receptor beta chain was sequenced in a study of cytomegalovirus exposure and HLA in healthy donors. Study observations and caveats: While the bulk of TCR sequences proved rare, some public TCRs turned up in many donors.

CDR3 length: 13 residues. The germline V gene encodes CDR1 KGHSH and CDR2 LQKENI. With 1 base removed from V and 7 bases from J, the gap between germline ends came to 7 bases. PCR used 60 Vbeta primers and 13 Jbeta primers. This table comes from immunoSEQ multiplex PCR, and its TCRdb copy is limited to in-frame clones, with some not included. This sample has about 200,000 clones; 80% to 90% occur once, and the top ten carry around 0.3%. In this sample, this clone turned up once. The target antigen is unknown. The receptor was isolated from a young woman in good health and CMV-seronegative. Sequencing input: PBMCs. This rearrangement joins TRBV18 to TRBJ1-4; TRBD1 is a possible D gene (5 bases). The CDR3 is CASSPQGSEKLFF. The CDR3 region has the DNA TGTGCCAGCTCACCACAGGGGTCTGAAAAACTGTTTTTT. The whole variable domain, remainder taken from reference TRBV18 and TRBJ1-4, is NAGVMQNPRHLVRRRGQEARLRCSPMKGHSHVYWYRQLPEEGLKFMVYLQKENIIDESGMPKERFSAEFPKEGPSILRIQQVVRGDSAAYFCASSPQGSEKLFFGSGTQLSVL.